The 6 T cell receptor beta chains below all came from one sample that was sequenced in a study of blood T cell repertoires in COVID-19. Produced via immunoSEQ multiplex PCR; TCRdb's table is partial and in-frame only. The sample lists roughly 300,000 clones; about 85% were seen once. The sample comprised peripheral blood. The receptor source for this set is a human donor in a cohort sampled during active COVID-19.

The chain combines TRBV7-2 with TRBJ2-1; 10 bases are a match to TRBD2. Germline-derived CDR1 and CDR2 are SGHTA and FQGNSA. This CDR3 region has 16 residues. Trimming took 1 base from V and 9 from J; bases not matched to a gene: 9. CDR3 DNA: TGTGCCAGCAGCTTAGATGGGGCTAGCGGGAGAGGTGAGCAGTTCTTC. Translating gives CASSLDGASGRGEQFF. Combining the CDR3 with reference TRBV7-2 and TRBJ2-1 gives the whole variable domain GAGVSQSPSNKVTEKGKDVELRCDPISGHTALYWYRQSLGQGLEFLIYFQGNSAPDKSGLPSDRFSAERTGGSVSTLTIQRTQQEDSAVYLCASSLDGASGRGEQFFGPGTRLTVL.

The J gene is TRBJ2-2, the V gene TRBV24-1; D may be TRBD2 (6 bases). Germline values: CDR1 KGHDR, CDR2 SFDVKD. Between the trimmed V and J ends, which lost 8 bases and 6 bases, there was a span of 12 bases. The CDR3 has 13 residues. The CDR3 DNA reads as TGTGCCACCACCCGCGGGACTGCCGGGGAGCTGTTTTTT. Residues: CATTRGTAGELFF.

V and J are TRBV7-9 and TRBJ1-2; 11 bases align to TRBD1. The CDR3 is made up of 15 amino acids. Looked up from germline, CDR1 is SEHNR and CDR2 is FQNEAQ (reference sequence). The trim removed 5 bases at V and 3 bases at J, leaving 5 bases unmatched. CDR3 DNA: TGTGCCAGCAGCCCGGGACAGGGGGGAGACTATGGCTACACCTTC. This gives the protein CASSPGQGGDYGYTF.

The count of this clone is one. V gene TRBV3-1 (or the pseudogene TRBV3-2) combines with J gene TRBJ2-5; weak D call: TRBD1 (6 bases). CDR3 size: 17 residues. Germline assignment: CDR1 LGHDT and CDR2 YNNKEL (reference sequence). V was trimmed by 5 bases and J by 3 bases, leaving 22 bases between them. Written as DNA, the CDR3 is TGTGCCAGCAGCTCCGCACAGGGAAGGATGGGAAAAGAGACCCAGTACTTC. As protein: CASSSAQGRMGKETQYF.

J is TRBJ1-2 and V is TRBV5-4, with D uncertain. This CDR3 has 15 amino acids. Trimming pared 4 bases from V and 0 bases from J, leaving 13 bases between. Germline V gene data show CDR1 as SGHNT and CDR2 as YYREEE (reference sequence). The CDR3: CASSDSVLPNYGYTF. DNA for the CDR3: TGTGCCAGCAGCGATTCAGTCTTACCTAACTATGGCTACACCTTC.

The sample holds many counts of this clone. The rearrangement uses TRBV13 and TRBJ2-2; no reliable D call. Germline CDR1 PRHDT, CDR2 FYEKMQ (reference sequence). V was clipped by 7 bases and J by 1 base, with 13 bases between them. This CDR3 is built from 15 residues. In nucleotides, the CDR3 is TGTGCCAGCACCACTACCCTTTGGAACACCGGGGAGCTGTTTTTT. Translation gives CASTTTLWNTGELFF. Looking up the rest from reference TRBV13 and TRBJ2-2 gives the full variable domain: AAGVIQSPRHLIKEKRETATLKCYPIPRHDTVYWYQQGPGQDPQFLISFYEKMQSDKGSIPDRFSAQQFSDYHSELNMSSLELGDSALYFCASTTTLWNTGELFFGEGSRLTVL.